The 15 T cell receptor beta chains below were found in one sample sequenced in a study of blood T cell repertoires in COVID-19. Here immunoSEQ multiplex PCR was the method, and the copy in TCRdb shows in-frame clones only, minus some. The profile shows about 150,000 clones, roughly 88% of them singletons. Sequenced sample: PBMCs or T cells enriched from blood (not recorded which). The source is a man between 65 and 79 years old who had been exposed to COVID-19.

The rearrangement links TRBV5-4 to TRBJ1-1; TRBD1 agrees at 10 bases. Germline CDR1 is SGHNT and CDR2 is YYREEE (reference sequence). V was clipped by 3 bases and J by 4 bases; unmatched bases: 12. CDR3 length equals 17 residues. CDR3 in DNA: TGTGCCAGCAGCTGGGGGTTCGGGACAGGGGTGCCCACTGAAGCTTTCTTT. Its protein product is CASSWGFGTGVPTEAFF.

The chain carries TRBV7-9 and TRBJ2-1, with no clear D. Germline V gene data show CDR1 as SEHNR and CDR2 as FQNEAQ (reference sequence). The CDR3 length is 13 residues. V dropped 2 bases and J dropped 9 bases, with 11 bases sitting between them. The CDR3 bases are TGTGCCAGCAGCTTACACCTAGTGCTTGAGCAGTTCTTC. Its translation is CASSLHLVLEQFF. The full variable domain, in which reference TRBV7-9 and TRBJ2-1 provide the parts outside the CDR3, is DTGVSQNPRHKITKRGQNVTFRCDPISEHNRLYWYRQTLGQGPEFLTYFQNEAQLEKSRLLSDRFSAERPKGSFSTLEIQRTEQGDSAMYLCASSLHLVLEQFFGPGTRLTVL.

V and J are TRBV18 and TRBJ2-5, with TRBD2 identical over 13 bases. Germline CDR1 reads KGHSH; CDR2 reads LQKENI. This CDR3 comprises 16 residues. V lost 4 bases and J lost 2; bases outside the gene matches: 4. CDR3 sequence reads: CASSLGTSGAQETQYF. The CDR3 DNA sequence: TGTGCCAGCTCACTCGGGACTAGCGGGGCACAAGAGACCCAGTACTTC. Full variable domain (remainder filled in from reference TRBV18 and TRBJ2-5): NAGVMQNPRHLVRRRGQEARLRCSPMKGHSHVYWYRQLPEEGLKFMVYLQKENIIDESGMPKERFSAEFPKEGPSILRIQQVVRGDSAAYFCASSLGTSGAQETQYFGPGTRLLVL.

The gene calls are TRBV7-2 and TRBJ1-1, with D possibly matching TRBD1 (5 bases). Trimming took off 5 bases at V and 3 bases at J, with 16 bases between the two ends. This CDR3 spans 15 amino acids. The germline V gene encodes CDR1 SGHTA and CDR2 FQGNSA. CDR3 coding DNA: TGTGCCAGCAGCCTAGAAGTCGGGGGTTACACTGAAGCTTTCTTT. Residues: CASSLEVGGYTEAFF.

The CDR3, as DNA: TGTGCCAGCAGTAGAGGACAGGACCCTACTAACTATGGCTACACCTTC. The encoded protein is CASSRGQDPTNYGYTF. The chain is built from TRBV27 and TRBJ1-2, with 7 bases that match TRBD1. This CDR3 spans 16 amino acids. V lost 5 bases to trimming and J lost 0 bases; unmatched junction nucleotides: 9. Germline V gene sequence: CDR1 MNHEY, CDR2 SMNVEV (reference sequence).

This chain links TRBV25-1 with TRBJ1-5, with 8 bases fitting TRBD1. Germline V CDR1 and CDR2: MGHDK, SYGVNS. The CDR3 length is 17 residues. The J segment lost 0 bases and the V segment lost 7 bases, leaving 11 bases of the junction unmatched. The CDR3 nucleotides read TGTGCCAGCACTTCGACAGGGGAACAACATAGCAATCAGCCCCAGCATTTT. Its protein is CASTSTGEQHSNQPQHF.

The chain joins TRBV3-1 (or the pseudogene TRBV3-2) to TRBJ1-2; 11 nucleotides align to TRBD1. This CDR3 is built from 13 residues. Germline V gene sequence: CDR1 LGHDT, CDR2 YNNKEL (reference sequence). V gave up 10 bases and J gave up 7 bases; unmatched junction bases: 8. The CDR3 reads CATRGQGAPGYTF. In DNA form, the CDR3 reads TGTGCCACCAGAGGACAGGGGGCGCCTGGCTACACCTTC.

This sequence joins TRBV27 and TRBJ2-3; TRBD2 matches at 14 bases. Germline CDR1 MNHEY, CDR2 SMNVEV (reference sequence). Trimming took 5 bases from V and 10 from J; bases not matched to a gene: 11. The CDR3 runs to 16 residues. The CDR3 loop is CASSTQTSGRAWAQYF. In DNA, the CDR3 is TGTGCCAGCAGTACTCAGACTAGCGGGAGGGCCTGGGCGCAGTATTTT.

This clone has just one count. The rearrangement links TRBV5-1 to TRBJ1-2; TRBD1 agrees at 11 bases. The CDR3 has 15 amino acids. V lost 6 bases and J lost 7; bases outside the gene matches: 11. Germline V gene lookup returns CDR1 SGHRS and CDR2 YFSETQ. DNA for the CDR3: TGCGCCAGCAACAAAGAGGACAGGGGGCGCGGTGGCTACACCTTC. It codes for CASNKEDRGRGGYTF.

This clone showed up just a few times. V gene TRBV7-8 combines with J gene TRBJ2-1; tentative D call: TRBD1 (6 bases). CDR3 length: 14 amino acids. The V and J ends lost 8 bases and 0 bases respectively, with 11 bases between them. Germline V CDR1 and CDR2: SGHVS, FQNEAQ. The CDR3 is CASAGGFSYNEQFF. The CDR3 DNA sequence: TGTGCCAGCGCTGGGGGCTTCTCCTACAATGAGCAGTTCTTC.

The chain uses TRBV6-6 and TRBJ2-7, with a weak D call TRBD2 (7 bases). V lost 7 bases, J lost 6 bases, and 22 bases lay in between. The germline V gene has CDR1 MNHNY and CDR2 SVGAGI (reference sequence). CDR3 length: 15 residues. The CDR3: CASTVWGGAYVEQYF. The CDR3, as DNA: TGTGCCAGCACCGTCTGGGGGGGGGCCTACGTCGAGCAGTACTTC.

A few counts support this clone. This sequence joins TRBV7-9 and TRBJ1-6, with 7 bases that match TRBD1. The CDR3 covers 14 residues. Per germline, CDR1 SEHNR and CDR2 FQNEAQ (reference sequence). Germline trimming cut 4 bases from V and 6 bases from J; bases unmatched to any gene: 3. This chain's CDR3 is CASSYGTVNSPLHF. CDR3 coding DNA: TGTGCCAGCAGCTACGGGACAGTTAATTCACCCCTCCACTTT.

The V and J genes are TRBV7-8 and TRBJ1-5; D not resolved. The CDR3 sequence is 14 residues long. V lost 2 bases and J 5 bases, leaving 10 bases between the germline ends. Germline V gives CDR1 SGHVS, CDR2 FQNEAQ. DNA for the CDR3: TGTGCCAGCAGCTTACAAGCCCTAGATCAGCCCCAGCATTTT. This gives the protein CASSLQALDQPQHF.

The chain combines TRBV7-6 with TRBJ2-1; 9 bases fit TRBD2. V shed 4 bases, J shed 9 bases, and the junction held 19 bases outside the gene matches. The V gene's germline CDR1 is SGHVS and CDR2 FNYEAQ. The CDR3 is 18 amino acids. This chain's CDR3 is CASSSFTGLAGSTGEQFF. CDR3 DNA: TGTGCCAGCAGCTCTTTTACCGGGCTAGCGGGATCCACTGGTGAGCAGTTCTTC. The whole variable domain, remainder taken from reference TRBV7-6 and TRBJ2-1, is GAGVSQSPRYKVTKRGQDVALRCDPISGHVSLYWYRQALGQGPEFLTYFNYEAQQDKSGLPNDRFSAERPEGSISTLTIQRTEQRDSAMYRCASSSFTGLAGSTGEQFFGPGTRLTVL.

J is TRBJ2-5 and V is TRBV6-5, with D possibly being TRBD1 (5 bases). Germline CDR1 reads MNHEY; CDR2 reads SVGAGI. Trimming cost V 5 bases and J 2 bases, with 15 bases left between them. The CDR3 is 15 amino acids. The CDR3 region has the DNA TGTGCCAGCAGTCGACCCCCGACAGCGCAAGAGACCCAGTACTTC. It yields the protein CASSRPPTAQETQYF.